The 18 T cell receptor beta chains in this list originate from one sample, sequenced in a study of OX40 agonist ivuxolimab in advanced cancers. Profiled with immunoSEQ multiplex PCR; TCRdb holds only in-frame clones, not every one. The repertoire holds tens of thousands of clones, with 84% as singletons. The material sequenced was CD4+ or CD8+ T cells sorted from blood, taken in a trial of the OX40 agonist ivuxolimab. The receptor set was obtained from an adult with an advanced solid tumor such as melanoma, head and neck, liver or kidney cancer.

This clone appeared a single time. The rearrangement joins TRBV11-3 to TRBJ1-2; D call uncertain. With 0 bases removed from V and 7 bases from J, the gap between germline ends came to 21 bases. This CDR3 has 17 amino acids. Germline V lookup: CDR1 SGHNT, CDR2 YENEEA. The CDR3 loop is CASSLDLTGSSSSGYTF. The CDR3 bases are TGTGCCAGCAGCTTAGATTTGACGGGGTCGAGTTCGAGTGGCTACACCTTC.

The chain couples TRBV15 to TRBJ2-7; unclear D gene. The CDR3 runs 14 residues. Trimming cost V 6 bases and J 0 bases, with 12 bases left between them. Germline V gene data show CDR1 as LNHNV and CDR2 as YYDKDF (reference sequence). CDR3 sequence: CATRRSSHSYEQYF. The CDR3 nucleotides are TGTGCCACCAGGCGGTCAAGTCACTCCTACGAGCAGTACTTC.

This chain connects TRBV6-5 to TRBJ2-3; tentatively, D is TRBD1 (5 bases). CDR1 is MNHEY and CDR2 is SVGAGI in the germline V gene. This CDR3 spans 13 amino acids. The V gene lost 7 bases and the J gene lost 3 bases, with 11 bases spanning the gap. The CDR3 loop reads CASKMDITDTQYF. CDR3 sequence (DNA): TGTGCCAGCAAGATGGACATTACAGATACGCAGTATTTT.

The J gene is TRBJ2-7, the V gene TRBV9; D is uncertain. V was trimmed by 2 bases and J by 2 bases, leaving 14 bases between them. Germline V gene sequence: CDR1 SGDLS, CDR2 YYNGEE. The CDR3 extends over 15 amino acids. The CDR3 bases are TGTGCCAGCAGCGTGGCCCCATTGCTAACCTACGAGCAGTACTTC. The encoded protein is CASSVAPLLTYEQYF.

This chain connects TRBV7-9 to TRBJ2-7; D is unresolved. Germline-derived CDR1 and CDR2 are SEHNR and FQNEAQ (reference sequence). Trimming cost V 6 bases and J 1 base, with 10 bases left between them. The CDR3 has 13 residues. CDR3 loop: CASRSGPSYEQYF. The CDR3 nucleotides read TGTGCCAGCAGGTCTGGGCCTTCCTACGAGCAGTACTTC.

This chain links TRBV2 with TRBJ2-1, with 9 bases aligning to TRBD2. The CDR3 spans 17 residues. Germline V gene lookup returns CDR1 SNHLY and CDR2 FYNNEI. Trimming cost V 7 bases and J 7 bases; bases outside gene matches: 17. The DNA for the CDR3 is TGTGCCAGCACCCTAAAGGGGCTAGCGGGGAAAGGAAATGAGCAGTTCTTC. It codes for CASTLKGLAGKGNEQFF. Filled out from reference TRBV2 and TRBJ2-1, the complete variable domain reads EPEVTQTPSHQVTQMGQEVILRCVPISNHLYFYWYRQILGQKVEFLVSFYNNEISEKSEIFDDQFSVERPDGSNFTLKIRSTKLEDSAMYFCASTLKGLAGKGNEQFFGPGTRLTVL.

The CDR3, as DNA: TGCAGCGCCGGACTAGCGGGAGGGTATAATGAGCAGTTCTTC. Translated: CSAGLAGGYNEQFF. The V gene is TRBV29-1, the J gene TRBJ2-1; TRBD2 aligns across 15 bases. V was pared by 7 bases and J by 7 bases, with 5 bases of the junction left unmatched. The CDR3 is made up of 14 amino acids. From germline, CDR1 is SQVTM and CDR2 ANQGSEA.

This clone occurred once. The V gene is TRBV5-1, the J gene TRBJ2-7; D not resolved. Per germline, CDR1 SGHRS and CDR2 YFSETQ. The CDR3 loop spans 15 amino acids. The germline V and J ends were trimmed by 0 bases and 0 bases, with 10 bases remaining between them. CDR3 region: CASSLGLPLSYEQYF. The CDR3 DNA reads TGCGCCAGCAGCTTGGGGCTACCGCTCTCCTACGAGCAGTACTTC.

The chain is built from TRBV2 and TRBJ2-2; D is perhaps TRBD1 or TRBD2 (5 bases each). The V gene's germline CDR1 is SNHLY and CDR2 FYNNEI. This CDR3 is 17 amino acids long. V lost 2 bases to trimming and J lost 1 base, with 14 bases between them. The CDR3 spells CASSELGLAGNTGELFF. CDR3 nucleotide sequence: TGTGCCAGCAGTGAATTGGGGCTAGCTGGGAACACCGGGGAGCTGTTTTTT.

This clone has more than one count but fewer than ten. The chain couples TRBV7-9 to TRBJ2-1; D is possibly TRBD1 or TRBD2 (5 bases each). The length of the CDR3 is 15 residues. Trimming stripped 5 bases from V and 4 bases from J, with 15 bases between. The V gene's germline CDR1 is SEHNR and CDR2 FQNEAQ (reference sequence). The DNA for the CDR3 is TGTGCCAGCAGCCCGGGACGGAGGAATTACAATGAGCAGTTCTTC. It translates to CASSPGRRNYNEQFF.

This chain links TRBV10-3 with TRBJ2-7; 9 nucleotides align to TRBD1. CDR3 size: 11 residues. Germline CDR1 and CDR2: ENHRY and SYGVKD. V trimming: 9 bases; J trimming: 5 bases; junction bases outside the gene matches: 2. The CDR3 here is CAMGQGHEQYF. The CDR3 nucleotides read TGTGCCATGGGACAGGGACACGAGCAGTACTTC.

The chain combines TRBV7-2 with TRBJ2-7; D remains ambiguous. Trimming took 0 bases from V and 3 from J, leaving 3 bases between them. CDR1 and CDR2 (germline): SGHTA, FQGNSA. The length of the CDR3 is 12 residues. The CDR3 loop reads CASSLAFYEQYF. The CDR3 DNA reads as TGTGCCAGCAGCTTAGCATTCTACGAGCAGTACTTC.

For the CDR3, the DNA is TGTGCCAGCAGCTCAATCCGGACAGTTAAGTACGAGCAGTACTTC. Translation gives CASSSIRTVKYEQYF. This chain joins TRBV6-5 and TRBJ2-7; D is perhaps TRBD1 (6 bases). The germline V gene has CDR1 MNHEY and CDR2 SVGAGI. CDR3 size: 15 residues. Trimming removed 6 bases from V and 4 bases from J, with 19 bases in between.

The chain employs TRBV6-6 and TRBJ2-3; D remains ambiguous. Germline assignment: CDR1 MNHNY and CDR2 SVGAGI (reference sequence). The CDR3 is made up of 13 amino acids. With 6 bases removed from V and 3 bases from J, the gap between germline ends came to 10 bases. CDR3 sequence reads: CASRETPTDTQYF. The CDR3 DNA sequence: TGTGCCAGCAGGGAGACACCTACAGATACGCAGTATTTT.

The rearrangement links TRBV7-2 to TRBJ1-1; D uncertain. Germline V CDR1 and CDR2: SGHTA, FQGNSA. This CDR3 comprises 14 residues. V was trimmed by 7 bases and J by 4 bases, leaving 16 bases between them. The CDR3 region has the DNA TGTGCCAGCAAACTAGATAGGGCTGTCACTGAAGCTTTCTTT. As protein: CASKLDRAVTEAFF. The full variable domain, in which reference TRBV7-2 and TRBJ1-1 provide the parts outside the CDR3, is GAGVSQSPSNKVTEKGKDVELRCDPISGHTALYWYRQSLGQGLEFLIYFQGNSAPDKSGLPSDRFSAERTGGSVSTLTIQRTQQEDSAVYLCASKLDRAVTEAFFGQGTRLTVV.

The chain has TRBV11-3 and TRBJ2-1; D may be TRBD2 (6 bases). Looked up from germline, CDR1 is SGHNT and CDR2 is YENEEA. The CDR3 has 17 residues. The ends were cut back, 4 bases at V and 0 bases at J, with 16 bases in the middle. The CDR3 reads CASSSVWGGASYNEQFF. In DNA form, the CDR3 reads TGTGCCAGCAGCTCCGTCTGGGGCGGGGCCTCCTACAATGAGCAGTTCTTC. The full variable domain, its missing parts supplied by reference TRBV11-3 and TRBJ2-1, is EAGVVQSPRYKIIEKKQPVAFWCNPISGHNTLYWYLQNLGQGPELLIRYENEEAVDDSQLPKDRFSAERLKGVDSTLKIQPAELGDSAVYLCASSSVWGGASYNEQFFGPGTRLTVL.

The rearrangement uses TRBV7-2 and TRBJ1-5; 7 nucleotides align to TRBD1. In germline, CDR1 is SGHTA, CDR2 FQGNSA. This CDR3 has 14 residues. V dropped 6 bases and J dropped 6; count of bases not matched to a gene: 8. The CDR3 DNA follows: TGTGCCAGCAGTCCAGGGGGATTCGGTCAGCCCCAGCATTTT. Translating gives CASSPGGFGQPQHF. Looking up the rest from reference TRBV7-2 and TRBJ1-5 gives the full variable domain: GAGVSQSPSNKVTEKGKDVELRCDPISGHTALYWYRQSLGQGLEFLIYFQGNSAPDKSGLPSDRFSAERTGGSVSTLTIQRTQQEDSAVYLCASSPGGFGQPQHFGDGTRLSIL.

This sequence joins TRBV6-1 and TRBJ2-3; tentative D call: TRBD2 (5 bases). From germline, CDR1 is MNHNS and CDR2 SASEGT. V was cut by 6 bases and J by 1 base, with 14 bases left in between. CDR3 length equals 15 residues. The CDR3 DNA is TGTGCCAGCAGAAACGGTGGAGCGGGCACAGATACGCAGTATTTT. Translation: CASRNGGAGTDTQYF.